This T cell receptor beta chain was found in a study of T cell responses to AZD1222 COVID-19 vaccine. Only one count was recorded for this clone. Its antigen is as yet unknown. The study, taken as a whole, reports: Among AZD1222 vaccinees, only six were seropositive at baseline.

Profiled with immunoSEQ multiplex PCR; TCRdb holds only in-frame clones, not every one. The data show about 97,000 clones, around nine tenths seen once. Source: peripheral blood, taken on day 0 of AZD1222 vaccination. The receptor comes from an adult in good health.

CDR3 sequence: CASSPPGTGFNEQYF. The CDR3 nucleotides are TGTGCCAGCAGCCCCCCAGGGACAGGATTCAACGAGCAGTACTTC. The chain couples TRBV3-1 (or the pseudogene TRBV3-2) to TRBJ2-7; 8 nucleotides agree with TRBD1. CDR3 size: 15 residues. CDR1 LGHDT and CDR2 YNNKEL come from the germline V gene (reference sequence). The V and J ends lost 4 bases and 5 bases, in that order; junction bases with no gene match: 10.